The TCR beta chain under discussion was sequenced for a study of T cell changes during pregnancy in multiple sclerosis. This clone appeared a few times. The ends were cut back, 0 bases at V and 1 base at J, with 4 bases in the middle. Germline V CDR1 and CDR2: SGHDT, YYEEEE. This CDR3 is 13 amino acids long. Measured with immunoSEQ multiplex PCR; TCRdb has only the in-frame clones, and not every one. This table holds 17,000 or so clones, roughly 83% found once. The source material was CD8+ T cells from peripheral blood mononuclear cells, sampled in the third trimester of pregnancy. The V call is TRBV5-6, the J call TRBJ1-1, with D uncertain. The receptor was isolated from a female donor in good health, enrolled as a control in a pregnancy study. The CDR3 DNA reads TGTGCCAGCAGCTTGGCGGGGAACACTGAAGCTTTCTTT. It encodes CASSLAGNTEAFF.